A selection of T cell receptor beta chains follows, all from one sample in a study of T cell changes during pregnancy in multiple sclerosis. The method was immunoSEQ multiplex PCR; TCRdb's version includes in-frame clones alone and lacks a portion of them. The data show over 25,000 clones, with about nine tenths seen just once and about 6.8% held by the top ten. The sample in question was CD8+ T cells from peripheral blood mononuclear cells, obtained after pregnancy. The origin of the receptors is a female donor with multiple sclerosis, enrolled in a pregnancy study. CDR3s include the opening cysteine and the closing phenylalanine or tryptophan. D genes are given only for firm matches. Clone size is stated in some rows and not others, as once, few, many or a class when expanded.

TRBJ2-3,TRBV6-4,medium-sized,TRBD2,TGTGCCAGCAGTGAGGGAGCGGGAGGCTCAGATACGCAGTATTTT,CASSEGAGGSDTQYF
TRBJ2-7,TRBV4-3,.,TRBD1,TGCGCCAGCAGCCAAGACAGGGGGAGCTCCTACGAGCAGTACTTC,CASSQDRGSSYEQYF
TRBJ2-2,TRBV28,.,TRBD2,TGTGCCAGCAGTTTGTTAGCGGGAGGGGGCACCGGGGAGCTGTTTTTT,CASSLLAGGGTGELFF
TRBJ2-5,TRBV4-3,.,.,TGCGCCAGCAGCCAAGAGAGGGCGTCCCAAGAGACCCAGTACTTC,CASSQERASQETQYF
TRBJ2-1,TRBV4-1,.,.,TGCGCCAGCAGCCCCGGAGAGGGAAATGAGCAGTTCTTC,CASSPGEGNEQFF
TRBJ1-2,TRBV4-1,.,TRBD1,TGCGCCAGCAGCCAAGATTTAACAGGGGGAAACTATGGCTACACCTTC,CASSQDLTGGNYGYTF
TRBJ2-7,TRBV4-1,.,.,TGCGCCAGCAGCCAGTGGACAGCTTCCTACGAGCAGTACTTC,CASSQWTASYEQYF
TRBJ1-1,TRBV6-6,.,.,TGTGCCAGCAGTCTAGGCGGGGGAGGGACTGAAGCTTTCTTT,CASSLGGGGTEAFF
TRBJ1-5,TRBV7-8,.,TRBD1,TGTGCCAGCAGCAAGGGACAGGGGAGCACTCAGCCCCAGCATTTT,CASSKGQGSTQPQHF
TRBJ2-7,TRBV27,once,.,TGTGCCAGCAGTTCCGTTAGCGTTAGCCCCTACGAGCAGTACTTC,CASSSVSVSPYEQYF
TRBJ2-3,TRBV7-9,.,TRBD2,TGTGCCAGCAGCCGTCCTGTGGGAGGGCTTGGAGATACGCAGTATTTT,CASSRPVGGLGDTQYF
TRBJ2-2,TRBV9,once,TRBD2,TGTGCCAGCACCACCGGGACTAGCCTCGCCGGGGAGCTGTTTTTT,CASTTGTSLAGELFF
TRBJ2-1,TRBV27,.,TRBD2,TGTGCCAGCAGTTTATTCGGGCTAGCGGGAGGGGGAGATGAGCAGTTCTTC,CASSLFGLAGGGDEQFF
TRBJ2-1,TRBV29-1,.,TRBD2,TGCAGCGTTTCGCCACTAGCGGGGGATCAACTTAAATACAATGAGCAGTTCTTC,CSVSPLAGDQLKYNEQFF
TRBJ2-7,TRBV28,.,.,TGTGCCAGCAGTTTACCCAGCGACCCCTACGAGCAGTACTTC,CASSLPSDPYEQYF
TRBJ2-1,TRBV9,.,TRBD2,TGTGCCAGCAGCCTCCGACTAGCGGGAGTGGCCAATGAGCAGTTCTTC,CASSLRLAGVANEQFF
TRBJ1-2,TRBV9,.,.,TGTGCCAGCAGCGTAGTATCCGGGTTGGGAGACACCTCATTTACCCCTTATGGCTACACCTTC,CASSVVSGLGDTSFTPYGYTF
TRBJ2-3,TRBV6-4,.,TRBD2,TGTGCCAGCAGTCAGACTAGCGGGAGGGCATCTGATACGCAGTATTTT,CASSQTSGRASDTQYF
TRBJ1-2,TRBV25-1,.,TRBD1,TGTGCCACTTCAGGGGGCGGTCAAGGCTACACCTTC,CATSGGGQGYTF
TRBJ2-7,TRBV27,.,.,TGTGCCAGCAGTCCGACAGGACCCTACGAGCAGTACTTC,CASSPTGPYEQYF
TRBJ2-7,TRBV5-1,.,TRBD2,TGCGCCAGCAGCGCACGACTAGCAGAATACGAGCAGTACTTC,CASSARLAEYEQYF
TRBJ2-3,TRBV27,once,.,TGTGCCAGCAGTGGTTGGGACATAGATACGCAGTATTTT,CASSGWDIDTQYF
TRBJ2-7,TRBV9,.,TRBD2,TGTGCCAGCAGCGTGACCGGGACTAGCGGTTCCTACGAGCAGTACTTC,CASSVTGTSGSYEQYF
TRBJ2-7,TRBV11-2,.,TRBD2,TGTGCCAGCAGAGTGGGCGGGACTAGCAGCTACGAGCAGTACTTC,CASRVGGTSSYEQYF
TRBJ2-1,TRBV5-1,.,.,TGCGCCAGCAGCTTGACACCAAACTCCTACAATGAGCAGTTCTTC,CASSLTPNSYNEQFF
TRBJ1-1,TRBV10-3,once,.,TGTGCCATCAGTACAGGGATGAACACTGAAGCTTTCTTT,CAISTGMNTEAFF
TRBJ2-3,TRBV2,.,TRBD2,TGTGCCAACCGGGAGGGACTAGACCCATTTGAGTATTTT,CANREGLDPFEYF
TRBJ2-7,TRBV27,.,TRBD2,TGTGCCAGCAGTTTAGCGGGAGGGCCGGCATACGAGCAGTACTTC,CASSLAGGPAYEQYF
TRBJ2-1,TRBV7-2,.,TRBD2,TGTGCCAGCAGCTCCCGCCGGACTAGCGAGAATTCCTACAATGAGCAGTTCTTC,CASSSRRTSENSYNEQFF
TRBJ2-6,TRBV5-4,.,TRBD2,TGTGCCAGCAGCTTGGAATTGGCTAGCGGGTCTGGGGCCAACGTCCTGACTTTC,CASSLELASGSGANVLTF
TRBJ2-7,TRBV5-6,once,TRBD1,TGTGCCAGCAGCTTGACCCTCGGGACAGGATCCTACGAGCAGTACTTC,CASSLTLGTGSYEQYF
TRBJ2-6,TRBV5-6,.,.,TGTGCCAGCAGCTGGGGGGACTCTGGGGCCAACGTCCTGACTTTC,CASSWGDSGANVLTF
TRBJ2-1,TRBV19,.,TRBD2,TGTGCCAGTTCATCTTCTAGCGGGAGAAATGAGCAGTTCTTC,CASSSSSGRNEQFF
TRBJ1-1,TRBV28,.,.,TGTGCCAGCAGTTTATCCGACGGGACAAGCACCTGGGGAACTGAAGCTTTCTTT,CASSLSDGTSTWGTEAFF
TRBJ1-1,TRBV2,.,.,TGTGCCAGCAGTGAGCAGGGGTCGTACACTGAAGCTTTCTTT,CASSEQGSYTEAFF
TRBJ2-1,TRBV14,.,.,TGTGCCAGCAGCCAAGGAGGGTGGGAGCAGTTCTTC,CASSQGGWEQFF
TRBJ2-3,TRBV7-2,.,TRBD2,TGTGCCAGCAGCCGGACTAGCGCAACGGCAGATACGCAGTATTTT,CASSRTSATADTQYF
TRBJ1-6,TRBV5-6,.,.,TGTGCCAGCAGCTTGCAGGGGTCACCTAATTCACCCCTCCACTTT,CASSLQGSPNSPLHF
TRBJ2-7,TRBV5-6,.,.,TGTGCCAGCAGCTTGATGTTCGGGGGCTACGAGCAGTACTTC,CASSLMFGGYEQYF
TRBJ2-1,TRBV4-2,.,TRBD2,TGTGCCAGCAGCCAAGGGCTAGCGGGAGGGAATGAGCAGTTCTTC,CASSQGLAGGNEQFF